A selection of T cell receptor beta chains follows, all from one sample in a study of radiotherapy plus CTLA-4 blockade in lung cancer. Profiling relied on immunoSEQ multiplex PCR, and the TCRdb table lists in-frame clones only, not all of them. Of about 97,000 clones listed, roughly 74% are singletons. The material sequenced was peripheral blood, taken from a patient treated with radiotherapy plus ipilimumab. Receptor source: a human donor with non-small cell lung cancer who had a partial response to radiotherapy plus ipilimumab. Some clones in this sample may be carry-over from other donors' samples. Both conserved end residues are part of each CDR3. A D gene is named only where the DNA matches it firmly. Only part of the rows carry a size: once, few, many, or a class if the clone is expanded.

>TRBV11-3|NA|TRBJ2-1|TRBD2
TGTGCCAGCAGCTTAGCGGGCGGGGGGACCTACAATGAGCAGTTCTTC
CASSLAGGGTYNEQFF
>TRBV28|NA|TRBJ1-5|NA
TGTGCCAGCAGTTTAAGGACAGAAGGATACCAGCCCCAGCATTTT
CASSLRTEGYQPQHF
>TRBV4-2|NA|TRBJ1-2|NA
TGTGCCAGCAGCCAAGATTTGGGGGCGCGAGGCTACACCTTC
CASSQDLGARGYTF
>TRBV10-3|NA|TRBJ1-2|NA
TGTGCCATCAGCTCTGACAGGAGCCTCTATGGCTACACCTTC
CAISSDRSLYGYTF
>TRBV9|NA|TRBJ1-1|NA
TGTGCCAGTATTTTTTCCTGGAACACTGAAGCTTTCTTT
CASIFSWNTEAFF
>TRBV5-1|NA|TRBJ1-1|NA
TGCGCCAGCAGATCGGAGGGAGTTGGGTCTGAAGCTTTCTTT
CASRSEGVGSEAFF
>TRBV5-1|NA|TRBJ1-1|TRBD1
TGCGCCAGCAGACCTCAGGGGGCCGGCACTGAAGCTTTCTTT
CASRPQGAGTEAFF
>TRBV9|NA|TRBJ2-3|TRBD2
TGTGCCAGTGGACTAGCGGGAGCGAAAGATACGCAGTATTTT
CASGLAGAKDTQYF
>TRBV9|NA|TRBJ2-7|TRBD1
TGTGCCAGCAGCGTCCGGGACAGTTCCTACGAGCAGTACTTC
CASSVRDSSYEQYF
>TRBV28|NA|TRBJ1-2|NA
TGTGCCAGCAGGAATCAGGGCTACTATGGCTACACCTTC
CASRNQGYYGYTF
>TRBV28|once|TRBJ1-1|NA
TGTGCCAGCAGTTTCCGAAATGGGCGACGGAACACTGAAGCTTTCTTT
CASSFRNGRRNTEAFF
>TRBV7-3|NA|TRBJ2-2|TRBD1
TGTGCCAGCAGCTTGCAGGGGGCCACCGGGGAGCTGTTTTTT
CASSLQGATGELFF
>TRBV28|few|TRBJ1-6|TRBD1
TGTGCCAGCAAGGACAGGGCTTATAATTCACCCCTCCACTTT
CASKDRAYNSPLHF
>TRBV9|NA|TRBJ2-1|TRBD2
TGTGCCAGCAGCGTAGTTAGCGGGGGGGTCTATGAGCAGTTCTTC
CASSVVSGGVYEQFF
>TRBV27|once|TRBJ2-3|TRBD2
TGTGCCAGCAGTCAGTCGGGACTAGCGGGGGGACCAGATACGCAGTATTTT
CASSQSGLAGGPDTQYF
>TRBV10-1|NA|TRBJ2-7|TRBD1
TGCGCCAGCAGTGAAGACCCCGGGACAGGGTATGACGAGCAGTACTTC
CASSEDPGTGYDEQYF
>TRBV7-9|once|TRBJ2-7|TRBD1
TGTGCCAGCAGCTTCCCGGGACAGGGGGCAGGAGAGCAGTACTTC
CASSFPGQGAGEQYF
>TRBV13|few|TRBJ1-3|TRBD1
TGTGCCAGCAGCCCTAGCCCCGGGACAGGGGTAGACACCATATATTTT
CASSPSPGTGVDTIYF
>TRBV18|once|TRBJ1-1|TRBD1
TGTGCCAGCTCACAACAGGGGGTAGGAGCTTTCTTT
CASSQQGVGAFF
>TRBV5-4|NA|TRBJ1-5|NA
TGTGCCAGCAGCCTGGGGGCCGGCAATCAGCCCCAGCATTTT
CASSLGAGNQPQHF
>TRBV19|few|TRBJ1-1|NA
TGTGCCAGTAGTGGCGGGCCAGACACTGAAGCTTTCTTT
CASSGGPDTEAFF
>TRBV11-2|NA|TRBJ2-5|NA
TGTGCCAGCAGAATAGAGGGAGGCGTGAAAGAGACCCAGTACTTC
CASRIEGGVKETQYF
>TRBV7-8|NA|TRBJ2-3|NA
TGTGCCAGCAGCTTAGTTGTTTTTAGCGCGAACACAGATACGCAGTATTTT
CASSLVVFSANTDTQYF
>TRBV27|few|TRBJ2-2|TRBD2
TGTGCCAGCAGTAAAAGGGGGATTAGCGGGAGGGCCTCTGTAAGGAACACCGGGGAGCTGTTTTTT
CASSKRGISGRASVRNTGELFF
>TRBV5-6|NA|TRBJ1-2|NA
TGTGCCAGCAGCCGCAGGGAGGCACCCTATGGCTACACCTTC
CASSRREAPYGYTF
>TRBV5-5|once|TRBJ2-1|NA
TGTGCCAGCAGCTTTGGGTCGGGGCAGGGGCCCTACAATGAGCAGTTCTTC
CASSFGSGQGPYNEQFF
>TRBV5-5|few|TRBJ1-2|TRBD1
TGTGCCAGCAGCTTGGGACAGGGGCGAGGTGTCTATGGCTACACCTTC
CASSLGQGRGVYGYTF
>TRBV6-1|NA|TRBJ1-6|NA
TGTGCCAGCAGGGACAACGGTAATTCACCCCTCCACTTT
CASRDNGNSPLHF
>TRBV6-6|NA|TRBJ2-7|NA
TGTGCCAGCAGTTACTACAGGGATACAGTGCCCTACGAGCAGTACTTC
CASSYYRDTVPYEQYF
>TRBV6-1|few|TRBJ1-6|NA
TGTGCCAGCAGCCCAGATCCCGAATATTCACCCCTCCACTTT
CASSPDPEYSPLHF
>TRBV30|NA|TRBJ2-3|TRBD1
TGTGCCTGGAGTTGGGGACAGGTCGTAGATACGCAGTATTTT
CAWSWGQVVDTQYF
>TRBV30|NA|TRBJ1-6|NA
TGTGCCTGGAGCACCGCGTGGTCACCCCTCCACTTT
CAWSTAWSPLHF
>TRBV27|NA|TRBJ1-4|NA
TGTGCCAGCAAGAAGGTGGGCCAGCCGAATGAAAAACTGTTTTTT
CASKKVGQPNEKLFF
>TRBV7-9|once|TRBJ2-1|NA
TGTGCCAGCAGCCCGCCCCCCCTGGGGGGGTTCTTC
CASSPPPLGGFF
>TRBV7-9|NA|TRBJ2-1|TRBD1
TGTGCCAGCGACTTCAGGGGACAGGCCTACAATGAGCAGTTCTTC
CASDFRGQAYNEQFF
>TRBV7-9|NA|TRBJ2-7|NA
TGTGCCAGCAGCCCATCCTACGAGCAGTACTTC
CASSPSYEQYF
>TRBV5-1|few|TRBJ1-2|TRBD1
TGCGCCAGCAGCCCGGGACAGGGGGGAAGCGCGGCTGGCTACACCTTC
CASSPGQGGSAAGYTF
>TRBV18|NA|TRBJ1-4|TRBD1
TGTGCCAGCTCACCCGACAGGGGAGTTGAAAAACTGTTTTTT
CASSPDRGVEKLFF
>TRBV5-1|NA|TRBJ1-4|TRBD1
TGCGCCAGCAGCTCTTCCGGGACAGGGCCCGAAAAACTGTTTTTT
CASSSSGTGPEKLFF
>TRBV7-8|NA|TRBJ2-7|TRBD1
TGTGCCAGCAGCTTGACAGGGGCCTACGAGCAGTACTTC
CASSLTGAYEQYF
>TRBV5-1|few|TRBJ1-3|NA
TGCGCCAGCAGAGGACAAGTCTCTGGAAACACCATATATTTT
CASRGQVSGNTIYF
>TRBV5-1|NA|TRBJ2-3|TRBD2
TGCGCCAGCAGCTTGGAGGGACTAGCGGGAGTGGGAGATACGCAGTATTTT
CASSLEGLAGVGDTQYF
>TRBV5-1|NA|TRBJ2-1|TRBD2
TGCGCCAGCAGCGTTAGCGGGGAATCCTACAATGAGCAGTTCTTC
CASSVSGESYNEQFF
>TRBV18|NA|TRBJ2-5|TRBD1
TGTGCCAGCTCAGGGTCCGGGACAGTCCAAGAGACCCAGTACTTC
CASSGSGTVQETQYF
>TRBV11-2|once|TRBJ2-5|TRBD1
TGTGCCAGCAGCCGGGACAGTGTTCAAGGAGAGACCCAGTACTTC
CASSRDSVQGETQYF
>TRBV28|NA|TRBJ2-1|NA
TGTGCCAGCAACGATGCGAGGAGCTCCTACAATGAGCAGTTCTTC
CASNDARSSYNEQFF
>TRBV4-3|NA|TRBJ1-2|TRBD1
TGCGCCAGCAGCCAAGATTGGGAAGGGGGCGAGGGGGGCTACACCTTC
CASSQDWEGGEGGYTF
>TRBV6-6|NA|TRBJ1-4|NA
TGTGCCAGCAGAAGACAGGATTTAGGCGAAAAACTGTTTTTT
CASRRQDLGEKLFF
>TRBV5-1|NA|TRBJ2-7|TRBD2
TGCGCCAGCAGCTTGGGACTAGCGGGAGAAAGGTCGATCGAGCAGTACTTC
CASSLGLAGERSIEQYF
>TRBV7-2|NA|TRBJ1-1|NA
TGTGCCACGGCGGGGGGCCCATTTCTGAACACTGAAGCTTTCTTT
CATAGGPFLNTEAFF
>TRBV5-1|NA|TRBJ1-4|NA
TGCGCCAGCAGCTTGGAGGGTACGGGAGAAAAACTGTTTTTT
CASSLEGTGEKLFF
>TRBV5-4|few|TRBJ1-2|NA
TGTGCCAGCAGCCCGGGATTTAACTATGGCTACACCTTC
CASSPGFNYGYTF
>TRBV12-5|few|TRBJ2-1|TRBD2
TGTGCTAGTGGTTTGTCACCAAGACTAGCGGGGACGAGGGGTGAGCAGTTCTTC
CASGLSPRLAGTRGEQFF
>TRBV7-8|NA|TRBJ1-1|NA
TGTGCCAGCGTACGGGGGGGGGCAGGGAAGAACACTGAAGCTTTCTTT
CASVRGGAGKNTEAFF
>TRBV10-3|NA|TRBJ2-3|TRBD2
TGTGCCATTTCGACTAGCCGGAACACAGATACGCAGTATTTT
CAISTSRNTDTQYF
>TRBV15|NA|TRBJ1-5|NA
TGTGCCACCAGCAGCGCCTTTCTGGTAACAGATGAGCAGCCCCAGCATTTT
CATSSAFLVTDEQPQHF